This T cell receptor beta chain was identified in a study of OX40 agonist ivuxolimab in advanced cancers. The overall study: At approximately 80% male, the cohort had a mean age of 60 years, ranging from about 23 to 80. General study findings and limits: The mean number of expanded clones was higher in CD8+ T cells than in CD4+. Some patients without response likewise showed low normalized clonal expansion.

As concerns this clone: Its antigen is undetermined.

The table came from immunoSEQ multiplex PCR; TCRdb's copy has only in-frame clones and leaves some out. Of tens of thousands of clones in the sample, about 88% were seen once. The TCR was taken from an adult with an advanced solid tumor such as melanoma, head and neck, liver or kidney cancer. The sample in question was CD4+ or CD8+ T cells sorted from blood, obtained in a trial of the OX40 agonist ivuxolimab.

CDR3 loop: CASSSSPGPTYEQYF. In DNA, the CDR3 is TGTGCCAGCAGTTCCTCGCCCGGGCCAACCTACGAGCAGTACTTC. The chain joins TRBV11-2 to TRBJ2-7; D is undetermined. V gave up 6 bases and J gave up 2 bases, with 17 bases separating them. Germline-derived CDR1 and CDR2 are SGHAT and FQNNGV. This CDR3 region has 15 residues. Full variable domain (outside the CDR3, taken from reference TRBV11-2 and TRBJ2-7): EAGVAQSPRYKIIEKRQSVAFWCNPISGHATLYWYQQILGQGPKLLIQFQNNGVVDDSQLPKDRFSAERLKGVDSTLKIQPAKLEDSAVYLCASSSSPGPTYEQYFGPGTRLTVT.